These 14 T cell receptor beta chains share one sample of origin, sequenced in a study of T-cell reconstitution after alpha-beta-depleted transplantation in children. Unique molecular identifiers were built into the TCRbeta library. One entry per CDR3 protein, called by TCRdb with MiXCR from the PCR reads. The sample has approximately 500,000 distinct CDR3 sequences; roughly a quarter are singletons. The sample in question was PBMCs, obtained before TCRalphabeta/CD19-depleted stem cell transplant. Receptor source: a boy under two years old with Wiskott-Aldrich syndrome, due to receive a stem cell transplant.

This clonotype was observed a handful of times. The chain is built from TRBV4-1 and TRBJ2-5; no firm D call. The CDR3 has 15 amino acids. Germline V CDR1 and CDR2: MGHRA, YSYEKL. The V end was cut by 1 base, the J end by 5 bases, with 14 bases between. The chain's CDR3 is CASSQVAEEPETQYF. The CDR3 DNA follows: TGCGCCAGCAGCCAAGTGGCAGAGGAGCCGGAGACCCAGTACTTC.

The chain joins TRBV28 to TRBJ2-7; weak D call: TRBD2 (5 bases). Trimming removed 5 bases from V and 5 bases from J, with 19 bases in between. Germline values: CDR1 MDHEN, CDR2 SYDVKM. The CDR3 spans 15 residues. The CDR3 loop reads CASSPLRGRAHEQYF. The CDR3 nucleotides read TGTGCCAGCAGTCCACTCCGGGGAAGGGCCCACGAGCAGTACTTC.

This chain links TRBV12-3 or TRBV12-4 with TRBJ1-1, with D possibly being TRBD1 (5 bases). Trimming left V 5 bases short and J 5 bases short, with 15 bases between. The CDR3 is made up of 14 amino acids. This CDR3 reads CASSGRERWTEAFF. In DNA form, the CDR3 reads TGTGCCAGCAGTGGCAGGGAACGATGGACTGAAGCTTTCTTT.

A few counts support this clonotype. The genes are TRBV7-3 and TRBJ2-7; TRBD1 agrees at 8 bases. CDR1 and CDR2 from the germline V gene are SGHTA and FQGTGA. V lost 5 bases, J lost 7 bases, and 7 bases stayed unmatched. The CDR3 has 13 residues. The CDR3 DNA follows: TGTGCCAGCAGCCTCTACAGGGGGAGAGAGCAGTACTTC. This codes for CASSLYRGREQYF.

The V gene is TRBV12-3 or TRBV12-4, the J gene TRBJ2-3; no clear D gene. This CDR3 is built from 15 residues. Between the trimmed V and J ends, which lost 5 bases and 1 base, there was a span of 13 bases. CDR3 sequence: CASSPWGPRTDTQYF. As DNA, the CDR3 is TGTGCCAGCAGTCCCTGGGGTCCCCGCACAGATACGCAGTATTTT.

The chain has TRBV9 and TRBJ2-1, with 8 bases identical to TRBD2. V trimming: 3 bases; J trimming: 5 bases; junction bases outside the gene matches: 7. The CDR3 length is 15 residues. The V gene's germline CDR1 is SGDLS and CDR2 YYNGEE. CDR3 nucleotide sequence: TGTGCCAGCAGCGCCACGGGAGGGCGCGACAATGAGCAGTTCTTC. This encodes CASSATGGRDNEQFF.

There are a few counts of this clonotype. The rearrangement links TRBV5-1 to TRBJ2-2; D not certain. Trimming left V 9 bases short and J 7 bases short, with 19 bases between. CDR3 size: 14 residues. Germline V gene sequence: CDR1 SGHRS, CDR2 YFSETQ. As DNA, the CDR3 is TGCGCCACCCGCGTACTACCGACGGGCGGGGAGCTGTTTTTT. Translation gives CATRVLPTGGELFF.

The table lists this clonotype with a few counts. The V and J genes are TRBV5-1 and TRBJ2-1; 11 nucleotides align to TRBD2. V shed 8 bases, J shed 8 bases, and the junction held 6 bases outside the gene matches. CDR3 size: 13 residues. The germline gives CDR1 SGHRS, CDR2 YFSETQ. Written as DNA, the CDR3 is TGCGCCAGTGGTGCTAGCGGGAGGTATGAGCAGTTCTTC. Its protein is CASGASGRYEQFF.

The DNA of the CDR3 is TGCAGTGTTCCGGGACAGTTCTCCTACGAGCAGTACTTC. This encodes CSVPGQFSYEQYF. V is TRBV20-1 and J is TRBJ2-7; 7 nucleotides align to TRBD1. The CDR3 is made up of 13 amino acids. Germline loops: CDR1 DFQATT, CDR2 SNEGSKA (reference sequence). The V gene end was trimmed by 7 bases and the J gene end by 0 bases; junction bases not matched to a gene: 6.

The chain links TRBV12-3 or TRBV12-4 to TRBJ2-5, with 7 bases identical to TRBD2. Germline trimming cut 1 base from V and 4 bases from J; bases unmatched to any gene: 9. The CDR3 spans 16 residues. CDR3 sequence: CASSLEVLGGRETQYF. CDR3 DNA sequence: TGTGCCAGCAGTTTAGAGGTTTTAGGCGGGAGAGAGACCCAGTACTTC.

This chain connects TRBV20-1 to TRBJ1-6; D not resolved. Per germline, CDR1 DFQATT and CDR2 SNEGSKA (reference sequence). The CDR3 covers 16 residues. V was pared by 0 bases and J by 4 bases, with 13 bases between. CDR3 DNA: TGCAGTGCTAGAGATCGGAGGACCACGTATAATTCACCCCTCCACTTT. This encodes CSARDRRTTYNSPLHF.

This clonotype showed up many times. CDR3 bases: TGTGCCAGCAGCCGGGGAACCGGGGAGCTGTTTTTT. As protein: CASSRGTGELFF. This chain uses TRBV13 with TRBJ2-2, with D perhaps TRBD2 (5 bases). The CDR3 runs 12 residues. Germline CDR1 and CDR2: PRHDT and FYEKMQ (reference sequence). Trimming removed 5 bases at V and 5 bases at J, with 6 bases between.

The rearrangement links TRBV2 to TRBJ2-7; possible D gene TRBD1, 5 bases. The germline V and J ends were trimmed by 7 bases and 7 bases, with 20 bases remaining between them. The V gene's germline CDR1 is SNHLY and CDR2 FYNNEI. The CDR3 consists of 14 residues. This CDR3 reads CASNIQGIPGEQYF. DNA for the CDR3: TGTGCCAGCAATATCCAGGGCATACCCGGGGAGCAGTACTTC.

V gene TRBV30 combines with J gene TRBJ1-1; D remains ambiguous. Germline CDR1 is GTSNPN and CDR2 is SVGIG (reference sequence). The CDR3 length is 14 residues. V lost 2 bases, J lost 5 bases, and 15 bases lay in between. The CDR3 bases are TGTGCCTGGAGTCCCCGAGGAAAGAGGACTGAAGCTTTCTTT. As protein: CAWSPRGKRTEAFF.